Following are 30 T cell receptor beta chains from one sample sequenced in a study of shared clonotypes between healthy human individuals. Libraries were prepared by immunoSEQ multiplex PCR; TCRdb keeps only in-frame clonotypes and omits some of them. The table shows approximately 2.5 million clones, with approximately 90% occurring only once. The sequencing input was naive CD4+ T cells sorted from blood. Noted subset: CD45RA+ positively selected. The receptors here all came from a man younger than 35 in good health.

The chain uses TRBV21-1 and TRBJ2-7; the table's D call of TRBD1 was not tested on the DNA. TRBV21-1 is a known pseudogene. This CDR3 has 16 amino acids. CDR3: CASSTPRDRGRYEQYF. CDR3 coding DNA: TGTGCCAGCAGCACTCCGAGGGACAGGGGGCGTTACGAGCAGTACTTC.

The chain combines TRBV28 with TRBJ2-7; TRBD2 agrees at 11 bases. J was trimmed by 3 bases and V by 5 bases; bases with no gene match: 3. This CDR3 comprises 14 residues. The V gene's germline CDR1 is MDHEN and CDR2 SYDVKM. The chain's CDR3 is CASSLAGGFYEQYF. CDR3 DNA: TGTGCCAGCAGTCTAGCGGGGGGATTCTACGAGCAGTACTTC.

The CDR3 coding sequence is TGTGCCAGCAGCTTAATGCCGGCTGGGGCCAACGTCCTGACTTTC. The encoded protein is CASSLMPAGANVLTF. This chain connects TRBV7-9 to TRBJ2-6; D unclear. The CDR3 covers 15 residues. Germline V gives CDR1 SEHNR, CDR2 FQNEAQ (reference sequence). V lost 2 bases to trimming and J lost 2 bases, with 7 bases between them. The entire variable domain, with the rest obtained from reference TRBV7-9 and TRBJ2-6, is as follows: DTGVSQNPRHKITKRGQNVTFRCDPISEHNRLYWYRQTLGQGPEFLTYFQNEAQLEKSRLLSDRFSAERPKGSFSTLEIQRTEQGDSAMYLCASSLMPAGANVLTFGAGSRLTVL.

The chain recombines TRBV28 with TRBJ2-5; TRBD2 might be the D (6 bases). V was clipped by 10 bases and J by 7 bases, with 16 bases between them. This CDR3 contains 12 residues. Germline CDR1 and CDR2: MDHEN and SYDVKM. This CDR3 is CATSAGRGTQYF. CDR3 DNA sequence: TGTGCCACCTCGGCGGGGCGGGGGACCCAGTACTTC.

The V and J genes are TRBV7-9 and TRBJ2-2, with TRBD1 matching over 9 bases. Trimming cost V 3 bases and J 3 bases; bases outside gene matches: 2. There are 15 residues in the CDR3. Per the germline V gene, CDR1 is SEHNR and CDR2 is FQNEAQ (reference sequence). The CDR3 nucleotides read TGTGCCAGCAGCTTCGGGGACAGGGACACCGGGGAGCTGTTTTTT. Its translation is CASSFGDRDTGELFF.

The chain uses TRBV19 and TRBJ1-2; unclear D gene. With 5 bases removed from V and 4 bases from J, the gap between germline ends came to 11 bases. Germline CDR1 and CDR2: LNHDA and SQIVND (reference sequence). CDR3 length equals 13 residues. CDR3 in DNA: TGTGCCAGTAGTGATCATATCTCCTATGGCTACACCTTC. This sequence encodes CASSDHISYGYTF.

This chain uses TRBV29-1 with TRBJ2-3; D may match TRBD1 or TRBD2 (5 bases each). The germline V gene encodes CDR1 SQVTM and CDR2 ANQGSEA. The CDR3 runs to 16 residues. V lost 7 bases and J lost 0, with 20 bases in between. DNA of the CDR3: TGCAGCGGCGCGCCGGGGCGGACTTTTAGCACAGATACGCAGTATTTT. It codes for CSGAPGRTFSTDTQYF.

V gene TRBV27 combines with J gene TRBJ2-6, with 7 bases matching TRBD1. The CDR3 runs 16 residues. The J segment lost 3 bases and the V segment lost 5 bases, leaving 7 bases of the junction unmatched. Germline loops: CDR1 MNHEY, CDR2 SMNVEV (reference sequence). CDR3 loop: CASSHPGGSGANVLTF. CDR3 sequence (DNA): TGTGCCAGCAGTCATCCAGGGGGAAGTGGGGCCAACGTCCTGACTTTC.

This clone was counted once. The gene calls are TRBV18 and TRBJ2-5; 11 bases are a match to TRBD1. The junction had 5 bases not matched to a gene; V was cut back by 5 bases and J by 3 bases. The CDR3 is 15 residues long. The V gene's germline CDR1 is KGHSH and CDR2 LQKENI. CDR3 residues: CASSGQGARKETQYF. The CDR3 DNA sequence: TGTGCCAGCTCAGGACAGGGGGCGCGGAAAGAGACCCAGTACTTC. Combining the CDR3 with reference TRBV18 and TRBJ2-5 gives the whole variable domain NAGVMQNPRHLVRRRGQEARLRCSPMKGHSHVYWYRQLPEEGLKFMVYLQKENIIDESGMPKERFSAEFPKEGPSILRIQQVVRGDSAAYFCASSGQGARKETQYFGPGTRLLVL.

The chain combines TRBV6-6 with TRBJ1-1, with D maybe TRBD1 (5 bases). The CDR3 consists of 15 residues. V dropped 0 bases and J dropped 5 bases, with 13 bases sitting between them. From germline, CDR1 is MNHNY and CDR2 SVGAGI (reference sequence). The CDR3 DNA sequence: TGTGCCAGCAGTTACTCGTTTGGGACCACTACTGAAGCTTTCTTT. Amino acids: CASSYSFGTTTEAFF.

Written as DNA, the CDR3 is TGTGCCAGTAGTGATCAGAAAATGACAAATGGAAACACCATATATTTT. Its protein product is CASSDQKMTNGNTIYF. The rearrangement links TRBV19 to TRBJ1-3; D uncertain. The germline V gene has CDR1 LNHDA and CDR2 SQIVND (reference sequence). The length of the CDR3 is 16 residues. Deletions cut 5 bases from V and 3 bases from J, with 17 bases between.

The rearrangement links TRBV5-1 to TRBJ1-2, with a tentative D call TRBD1 (5 bases). Trimming pared 0 bases from V and 3 bases from J, leaving 9 bases between. Germline assignment: CDR1 SGHRS and CDR2 YFSETQ. The CDR3 is 14 amino acids. CDR3 residues: CASSLGTIHYGYTF. CDR3 DNA: TGCGCCAGCAGCTTGGGGACAATCCACTATGGCTACACCTTC.

V gene TRBV5-4 combines with J gene TRBJ2-5, with D hard to call. Looked up from germline, CDR1 is SGHNT and CDR2 is YYREEE (reference sequence). Deletions cut 2 bases from V and 5 bases from J, with 13 bases between. The CDR3 sequence is 14 residues long. In DNA, the CDR3 is TGTGCCAGCAGCTTTCCCGCCCTAGGGGAGACCCAGTACTTC. Protein product: CASSFPALGETQYF.

The chain employs TRBV4-3 and TRBJ2-4; 7 bases agree with TRBD2. Germline V lookup: CDR1 LGHNA, CDR2 YSLEER. The trim removed 4 bases at V and 7 bases at J, leaving 13 bases unmatched. This CDR3 has 16 amino acids. In DNA, the CDR3 is TGCGCCAGCAGCCCACAATCGGGCGGGAGCATGAACATTCAGTACTTC. Translated, it gives CASSPQSGGSMNIQYF.

This clone was picked up one time. Distinct nucleotide sequences in the sample also encode this CDR3. The chain recombines TRBV5-5 with TRBJ2-7; 9 nucleotides line up with TRBD1. The CDR3 is 15 residues long. V lost 0 bases to trimming and J lost 3 bases; unmatched junction nucleotides: 4. Germline V gene data show CDR1 as SGHKS and CDR2 as YYEKEE (reference sequence). The chain's CDR3 is CASSLAGTGIYEQYF. The CDR3 DNA is TGTGCCAGCAGCTTGGCTGGGACAGGGATCTACGAGCAGTACTTC.

To note about this clone: The identical CDR3 is also encoded by other nucleotide sequences in the sample. The genes are TRBV5-1 and TRBJ2-7; TRBD2 matches 13 bases. V shed 2 bases and J 1 base; nucleotides not matched to a gene: 3. The CDR3 sequence is 16 residues long. The germline gives CDR1 SGHRS, CDR2 YFSETQ. In DNA, the CDR3 is TGCGCCAGCAGCTTATGGACTAGCGGGGGTTCCTACGAGCAGTACTTC. This gives the protein CASSLWTSGGSYEQYF.

This sequence joins TRBV21-1 and TRBJ2-3; the D call of TRBD1 is as the table states it, not checked on the DNA. TRBV21-1 is reported as a pseudogene. The CDR3 loop spans 13 amino acids. The CDR3 coding sequence is TGTGCCAGCAGACAGTGGCTGGAAGATACGCAGTATTTT. Translating it yields CASRQWLEDTQYF.

This clone was seen a few times. Other nucleotide sequences from this sample produce the same CDR3. This chain links TRBV5-1 with TRBJ2-5; D is unclear. Germline V gene data show CDR1 as SGHRS and CDR2 as YFSETQ. V was cut by 1 base and J by 2 bases, with 3 bases left in between. This CDR3 spans 12 amino acids. The CDR3 region has the DNA TGCGCCAGCAGCTTGACTCAAGAGACCCAGTACTTC. Residues: CASSLTQETQYF.

The rearrangement joins TRBV6-1 to TRBJ2-1; TRBD2 is a possible D gene (6 bases). V was pared by 0 bases and J by 4 bases, with 16 bases between. This CDR3 has 17 residues. In germline, CDR1 is MNHNS, CDR2 SASEGT. The CDR3 bases are TGTGCCAGCAGTGAAGCGCCCAGACTAGATTCTTACAATGAGCAGTTCTTC. It translates to CASSEAPRLDSYNEQFF.

The J gene is TRBJ2-5, the V gene TRBV5-4, with D maybe TRBD1 (6 bases). The CDR3 extends over 13 amino acids. The V end was cut by 4 bases, the J end by 4 bases, with 11 bases between. CDR1 and CDR2 (germline): SGHNT, YYREEE (reference sequence). The CDR3 sequence is CASSGTGPETQYF. In DNA, the CDR3 is TGTGCCAGCAGCGGCACAGGGCCAGAGACCCAGTACTTC.

The chain links TRBV28 to TRBJ2-1, with 10 bases that match TRBD2. There are 14 residues in the CDR3. Trimming removed 1 base from V and 14 bases from J; junction bases left unmatched: 8. From germline, CDR1 is MDHEN and CDR2 SYDVKM. The CDR3 region is CASSLSSSGGGEFF. The CDR3 nucleotides are TGTGCCAGCAGTTTATCCTCTAGCGGGGGAGGGGAGTTCTTC. The whole variable domain, remainder taken from reference TRBV28 and TRBJ2-1, is DVKVTQSSRYLVKRTGEKVFLECVQDMDHENMFWYRQDPGLGLRLIYFSYDVKMKEKGDIPEGYSVSREKKERFSLILESASTNQTSMYLCASSLSSSGGGEFFGPGTRLTVL.

V is TRBV5-4 and J is TRBJ1-5; D call uncertain. Germline assignment: CDR1 SGHNT and CDR2 YYREEE (reference sequence). This CDR3 has 15 residues. V dropped 0 bases and J dropped 9 bases, with 16 bases sitting between them. CDR3 sequence: CASSLGGSLLMPQHF. The CDR3 region has the DNA TGTGCCAGCAGCTTGGGTGGGTCTTTGTTGATGCCCCAGCATTTT.

The chain couples TRBV5-5 to TRBJ1-3; the D is unclear. V gave up 1 base and J gave up 2 bases, with 10 bases separating them. Germline V gives CDR1 SGHKS, CDR2 YYEKEE (reference sequence). The length of the CDR3 is 15 residues. The CDR3 is CASSLRADPGNTIYF. The CDR3 DNA reads as TGTGCCAGCAGCTTGCGCGCTGACCCTGGAAACACCATATATTTT.

The chain is built from TRBV28 and TRBJ2-5; D may correspond to TRBD1 or TRBD2 (5 bases each). CDR1 and CDR2 from the germline V gene are MDHEN and SYDVKM. There are 14 residues in the CDR3. V lost 4 bases, J lost 3 bases, and 12 bases lay in between. CDR3 sequence: CASSSGTPKETQYF. The CDR3, as DNA: TGTGCCAGCAGTTCCGGGACGCCGAAAGAGACCCAGTACTTC.

This chain joins TRBV7-2 and TRBJ2-7; D is uncertain. Germline values: CDR1 SGHTA, CDR2 FQGNSA. The germline V and J ends were trimmed by 0 bases and 3 bases, with 9 bases remaining between them. The CDR3 sequence is 14 residues long. The CDR3 reads CASSLAGSLYEQYF. As DNA, the CDR3 is TGTGCCAGCAGCTTAGCGGGATCCCTCTACGAGCAGTACTTC. The full variable domain, rest sourced from reference TRBV7-2 and TRBJ2-7, is GAGVSQSPSNKVTEKGKDVELRCDPISGHTALYWYRQSLGQGLEFLIYFQGNSAPDKSGLPSDRFSAERTGGSVSTLTIQRTQQEDSAVYLCASSLAGSLYEQYFGPGTRLTVT.

The chain recombines TRBV9 with TRBJ2-1; D unresolved. The ends were cut back, 0 bases at V and 2 bases at J, with 9 bases in the middle. This CDR3 contains 15 residues. The germline CDR1 and CDR2 sequences are SGDLS and YYNGEE. CDR3 residues: CASSVDQVAYNEQFF. CDR3 nucleotide sequence: TGTGCCAGCAGCGTAGACCAGGTAGCCTACAATGAGCAGTTCTTC. The whole variable domain, filled in from reference TRBV9 and TRBJ2-1, reads DSGVTQTPKHLITATGQRVTLRCSPRSGDLSVYWYQQSLDQGLQFLIQYYNGEERAKGNILERFSAQQFPDLHSELNLSSLELGDSALYFCASSVDQVAYNEQFFGPGTRLTVL.

In the case of this clone: One junction end disagrees with the germline gene, perhaps due to a read error. This chain links TRBV7-7 with TRBJ2-1; D uncertain. Looked up from germline, CDR1 is SSHAT and CDR2 is FNYEAQ (reference sequence). This CDR3 spans 14 amino acids. The CDR3 DNA follows: TGTGCTAGCAGCCTTACGGCGAATTCAAATGAGCAGTTCTTC. This translates into CASSLTANSNEQFF.

The count of this clone is one. V usage is TRBV5-1 and J usage is TRBJ2-3; no reliable D call. Germline V lookup: CDR1 SGHRS, CDR2 YFSETQ. V lost 4 bases and J lost 4, with 10 bases in between. CDR3 length: 13 residues. CDR3: CASSRRPPDTQYF. The CDR3 bases are TGCGCCAGCAGCCGCCGTCCTCCAGATACGCAGTATTTT.

Turning to this clone: The identical CDR3 is also encoded by other nucleotide sequences in the sample. The rearrangement links TRBV5-1 to TRBJ2-1; D is unclear. Germline V CDR1 and CDR2: SGHRS, YFSETQ. This CDR3 comprises 15 residues. Trimming removed 0 bases from V and 0 bases from J, with 7 bases in between. CDR3 sequence: CASSLGRSSYNEQFF. The CDR3, as DNA: TGCGCCAGCAGCTTGGGACGGAGCTCCTACAATGAGCAGTTCTTC.

The rearrangement uses TRBV5-1 and TRBJ1-1; no reliable D call. The germline gives CDR1 SGHRS, CDR2 YFSETQ. The CDR3 length is 14 residues. V gave up 2 bases and J gave up 1 base, with 9 bases separating them. CDR3: CASSLQSGNTEAFF. The CDR3 DNA reads TGCGCCAGCAGCTTACAAAGTGGGAACACTGAAGCTTTCTTT.